These 23 T cell receptor beta chains were all obtained from the same sample, sequenced in a study of cytotoxic CD8 clonotypes in ibrutinib-treated CLL. Generated by immunoSEQ multiplex PCR, the TCRdb table keeps only in-frame clones and is missing some. The table records approximately 300,000 clones, around four fifths of them present only once. The material sequenced was PBMCs, taken before ibrutinib treatment. These TCRs come from a human donor with chronic lymphocytic leukemia.

The chain employs TRBV30 and TRBJ1-5; weak D call: TRBD1 (6 bases). This CDR3 spans 13 amino acids. V was trimmed by 4 bases and J by 3 bases, leaving 10 bases between them. The germline V gene has CDR1 GTSNPN and CDR2 SVGIG (reference sequence). The CDR3 DNA reads as TGTGCCTGGAATACAGGGTACAATCAGCCCCAGCATTTT. Translation gives CAWNTGYNQPQHF.

CDR3 protein: CASSYGTGGEAFF. The DNA for the CDR3 is TGTGCCAGCAGTTATGGGACAGGGGGCGAAGCTTTCTTT. The rearrangement uses TRBV6-5 and TRBJ1-1; 12 bases line up with TRBD1. V shed 3 bases, J shed 8 bases, and the junction held 1 base outside the gene matches. The germline CDR1 and CDR2 sequences are MNHEY and SVGAGI. The CDR3 totals 13 residues.

The chain recombines TRBV5-1 with TRBJ2-1; TRBD2 matches 15 bases. Germline V gene sequence: CDR1 SGHRS, CDR2 YFSETQ. J lost 9 bases, V lost 4 bases, and 8 bases had no gene match. The CDR3 totals 16 residues. CDR3 amino acids: CASSIGTSGRKSEQFF. In DNA, the CDR3 is TGCGCCAGCAGCATTGGGACTAGCGGGAGGAAAAGTGAGCAGTTCTTC. Based on the CDR3 plus reference TRBV5-1 and TRBJ2-1, the full variable domain is KAGVTQTPRYLIKTRGQQVTLSCSPISGHRSVSWYQQTPGQGLQFLFEYFSETQRNKGNFPGRFSGRQFSNSRSEMNVSTLELGDSALYLCASSIGTSGRKSEQFFGPGTRLTVL.

This clone was found a few times. This sequence joins TRBV28 and TRBJ2-7; D is unclear. The V end lost 9 bases, the J end lost 6 bases, and 12 bases lay between the germline ends. There are 11 residues in the CDR3. Germline V gene sequence: CDR1 MDHEN, CDR2 SYDVKM. The CDR3 spells CASSPMGEQYF. CDR3 nucleotide sequence: TGTGCCAGTAGCCCGATGGGCGAGCAGTACTTC.

The V call is TRBV21-1, the J call TRBJ1-4. TRBV21-1 is a pseudogene. There are 17 residues in the CDR3. The CDR3: CASSKDGRTATNEKLFF. The CDR3 nucleotides are TGTGCCAGCAGCAAAGACGGAAGAACTGCAACTAATGAAAAACTGTTTTTT.

This clone was observed once. The chain combines TRBV15 with TRBJ2-3; no definite D call. The germline CDR1 and CDR2 sequences are LNHNV and YYDKDF (reference sequence). V was cut by 5 bases and J by 4 bases, with 16 bases left in between. The CDR3 is 15 amino acids. This CDR3 is CATSLWTSLADTQYF. CDR3 nucleotides: TGTGCCACCAGCCTTTGGACCAGTTTGGCAGATACGCAGTATTTT. Full variable domain (outside the CDR3, taken from reference TRBV15 and TRBJ2-3): DAMVIQNPRYQVTQFGKPVTLSCSQTLNHNVMYWYQQKSSQAPKLLFHYYDKDFNNEADTPDNFQSRRPNTSFCFLDIRSPGLGDTAMYLCATSLWTSLADTQYFGPGTRLTVL.

The gene calls are TRBV29-1 and TRBJ2-5; the D is unclear. CDR1 and CDR2 (germline): SQVTM, ANQGSEA. Trimming took off 1 base at V and 0 bases at J, with 15 bases between the two ends. There are 16 residues in the CDR3. CDR3 amino acids: CSVEVFDLTYQETQYF. The CDR3 DNA reads TGCAGCGTTGAAGTATTTGATCTAACGTACCAAGAGACCCAGTACTTC.

This rearrangement joins TRBV11-1 to TRBJ2-7; 14 bases fit TRBD2. CDR1 and CDR2 (germline): SGHAT, FQDESV (reference sequence). The CDR3 consists of 14 residues. Trimming cost V 5 bases and J 4 bases; bases outside gene matches: 1. This CDR3 reads CASSRLAGGYEQYF. CDR3 DNA sequence: TGTGCCAGCAGCCGACTAGCGGGAGGGTACGAGCAGTACTTC.

The chain uses TRBV2 and TRBJ2-1; no clear D. The CDR3 runs 13 residues. Trimming stripped 2 bases from V and 4 bases from J, with 6 bases between. Germline CDR1 is SNHLY and CDR2 is FYNNEI. The CDR3 bases are TGTGCCAGCAGTGAACAGGTTTACAATGAGCAGTTCTTC. Residues: CASSEQVYNEQFF.

V usage is TRBV4-3 and J usage is TRBJ1-2; no firm D call. Germline CDR1 LGHNA, CDR2 YSLEER. Deletions cut 1 base from V and 4 bases from J, with 10 bases between. The CDR3 is made up of 14 amino acids. CDR3 DNA sequence: TGCGCCAGCAGCCAAGTCCCACAGCCCTATGGCTACACCTTC. Its translation: CASSQVPQPYGYTF.

This sequence joins TRBV29-1 and TRBJ2-7, with a possible D match to TRBD2 (5 bases). Germline V gene lookup returns CDR1 SQVTM and CDR2 ANQGSEA. V was clipped by 1 base and J by 0 bases, with 7 bases between them. This CDR3 is built from 13 residues. CDR3: CSVEAGSSYEQYF. In DNA, the CDR3 is TGCAGCGTTGAAGCTGGGAGCTCCTACGAGCAGTACTTC.

The chain carries TRBV6-1 and TRBJ1-5; D may be TRBD1 (5 bases). CDR1 is MNHNS and CDR2 is SASEGT in the germline V gene. The germline V and J ends were trimmed by 8 bases and 1 base, with 15 bases remaining between them. The CDR3 has 15 residues. The CDR3 sequence is CASGTPTGSNQPQHF. The CDR3, as DNA: TGTGCCAGCGGGACCCCGACTGGGAGCAATCAGCCCCAGCATTTT.

The chain joins TRBV5-4 to TRBJ2-5, with D perhaps matching TRBD2 (5 bases). The V end lost 6 bases, the J end lost 3 bases, and 15 bases lay between the germline ends. This CDR3 comprises 14 residues. Germline lookup yields CDR1 SGHNT and CDR2 YYREEE (reference sequence). CDR3 loop: CASTLGASEETQYF. CDR3 DNA sequence: TGTGCCAGCACCCTGGGAGCTTCGGAAGAGACCCAGTACTTC.

The chain is built from TRBV29-1 and TRBJ2-7; 12 bases align to TRBD2. The CDR3 has 14 residues. Trimming took 6 bases from V and 4 from J; bases not matched to a gene: 7. Per the germline V gene, CDR1 is SQVTM and CDR2 is ANQGSEA. This chain's CDR3 is CSVVTTSGSYEQYF. Here the CDR3 DNA reads TGCAGCGTCGTGACGACTAGCGGGAGTTACGAGCAGTACTTC.

The chain's CDR3 is CASSQAFTAKYGYTF. CDR3 nucleotides: TGCGCCAGCAGCCAAGCTTTCACAGCGAAGTATGGCTACACCTTC. J is TRBJ1-2 and V is TRBV4-1; D unresolved. Trimming left V 1 base short and J 5 bases short, with 14 bases between. This CDR3 comprises 15 residues. Germline V CDR1 and CDR2: MGHRA, YSYEKL.

The chain employs TRBV5-1 and TRBJ1-2, with 12 bases aligning to TRBD1. Losses at the gene ends were 0 bases for V and 7 bases for J; bases not matched to a gene: 7. CDR3 size: 16 residues. CDR1 is SGHRS and CDR2 is YFSETQ in the germline V gene. As DNA, the CDR3 is TGCGCCAGCAGCTTGGAGGGACAGGGGGCTGTAGGTGGCTACACCTTC. It encodes CASSLEGQGAVGGYTF. The whole variable domain, remainder taken from reference TRBV5-1 and TRBJ1-2, is KAGVTQTPRYLIKTRGQQVTLSCSPISGHRSVSWYQQTPGQGLQFLFEYFSETQRNKGNFPGRFSGRQFSNSRSEMNVSTLELGDSALYLCASSLEGQGAVGGYTFGSGTRLTVV.

This chain connects TRBV4-1 to TRBJ1-4, with D unresolved. With 3 bases removed from V and 4 bases from J, the gap between germline ends came to 15 bases. This CDR3 has 16 residues. CDR1 is MGHRA, CDR2 YSYEKL, per germline. CDR3 region: CASSQPARVGNEKLFF. The CDR3 DNA reads as TGCGCCAGCAGCCAGCCGGCGAGGGTGGGTAATGAAAAACTGTTTTTT.

This chain connects TRBV27 to TRBJ2-2; tentatively, D is TRBD1 (6 bases). V lost 7 bases and J lost 1, with 22 bases in between. Germline CDR1 reads MNHEY; CDR2 reads SMNVEV (reference sequence). This CDR3 spans 18 amino acids. In DNA, the CDR3 is TGTGCCAGCATGAAGGTCAGGGGTGTTTATCGGAACACCGGGGAGCTGTTTTTT. Translated: CASMKVRGVYRNTGELFF.

This chain joins TRBV9 and TRBJ2-3; TRBD2 agrees at 7 bases. The CDR3 length is 15 residues. Germline trimming cut 0 bases from V and 6 bases from J; bases unmatched to any gene: 7. Germline assignment: CDR1 SGDLS and CDR2 YYNGEE. DNA of the CDR3: TGTGCCAGCAGCGTAGACGGGAGGCGGACGGATACGCAGTATTTT. Translated, it gives CASSVDGRRTDTQYF.

The rearrangement uses TRBV2 and TRBJ1-1; TRBD1 might be the D (5 bases). Trimming took off 6 bases at V and 2 bases at J, with 13 bases between the two ends. CDR1 is SNHLY, CDR2 FYNNEI, per germline. The CDR3 has 14 amino acids. CDR3 in amino acids: CASSVEQENTEAFF. Written as DNA, the CDR3 is TGTGCCAGCAGCGTAGAACAGGAAAACACTGAAGCTTTCTTT.

The chain is built from TRBV4-3 and TRBJ2-2, with 7 bases that match TRBD2. From germline, CDR1 is LGHNA and CDR2 YSLEER. V dropped 0 bases and J dropped 7; count of bases not matched to a gene: 14. The CDR3 contains 18 residues. The CDR3 DNA follows: TGCGCCAGCAGCCAAGATACGGCGTGGGCTAGCGGCGGCGGGGAGCTGTTTTTT. Translating gives CASSQDTAWASGGGELFF.

This chain uses TRBV7-9 with TRBJ2-7; no definite D call. There are 14 residues in the CDR3. V gave up 1 base and J gave up 3 bases, with 10 bases separating them. Germline loops: CDR1 SEHNR, CDR2 FQNEAQ (reference sequence). The CDR3 loop reads CASSLEWSYYEQYF. The CDR3 nucleotides read TGTGCCAGCAGCTTAGAATGGTCCTACTACGAGCAGTACTTC.

In this sample, this clone turned up a few times. The rearrangement uses TRBV7-2 and TRBJ2-7; D ambiguous. The V gene's germline CDR1 is SGHTA and CDR2 FQGNSA. There are 13 residues in the CDR3. V lost 8 bases and J lost 5, with 16 bases in between. The CDR3 region has the DNA TGTGCCAGCTATCATCAACGAAGAAACGAGCAGTACTTC. This translates into CASYHQRRNEQYF.